This entry concerns a single TCR beta chain. The data stem from a study of human CD8 memory T cell subsets. The authors made TCR beta libraries using UMI-labeled 5' RACE. TCRdb reprocessed the 5' RACE reads and reports one entry per CDR3 protein, with no DNA. Recorded for this sample: 17,000 or so distinct CDR3 sequences. The sample consisted of CD8+ stem-like memory T cells (TSCM and TCM) sorted from PBMCs. Regarding subset: stem-like memory CD8 T cells (TSTEM), CCR7+ PD-1- TIGIT-. The clonotype originates from a human donor in good health.

The CDR3 loop is CASSPRQGARTEAFF. The chain combines TRBV27 with TRBJ1-1; TCRdb selects TRBD1, and the lack of DNA leaves this call unchecked. Germline CDR1 reads MNHEY; CDR2 reads SMNVEV (reference sequence). The CDR3 has 15 residues.